These 26 T cell receptor beta chains came from one sample sequenced in a study of T cell changes during pregnancy in multiple sclerosis. The table came from immunoSEQ multiplex PCR; TCRdb's copy has only in-frame clones and leaves some out. In the table there are about 99,000 clones, about 90% of which are singletons. The material was peripheral blood, obtained after pregnancy. The receptors were gathered from a female donor with multiple sclerosis, enrolled in a pregnancy study.

V gene TRBV28 combines with J gene TRBJ1-1; perhaps TRBD1 as D (5 bases). Germline values: CDR1 MDHEN, CDR2 SYDVKM. The CDR3 length is 13 residues. The V end was cut by 5 bases, the J end by 8 bases, with 15 bases between. DNA for the CDR3: TGTGCCAGCAGTCCCCGGGCGGGGCCAGAAGCTTTCTTT. Its protein is CASSPRAGPEAFF.

V is TRBV5-4 and J is TRBJ2-1; 7 bases are shared with TRBD2. The germline CDR1 and CDR2 sequences are SGHNT and YYREEE (reference sequence). The CDR3 is made up of 14 amino acids. V shed 0 bases and J 8 bases; nucleotides not matched to a gene: 5. CDR3 bases: TGTGCCAGCAGCTTGGGACTAGCTTTATATGAGCAGTTCTTC. This encodes CASSLGLALYEQFF.

This clone came up once. This chain uses TRBV6-5 with TRBJ1-1, with D unresolved. V was shortened by 2 bases and J by 2 bases, with 9 bases between the two germline ends. The CDR3 loop spans 14 amino acids. Germline lookup yields CDR1 MNHEY and CDR2 SVGAGI. The CDR3 DNA reads as TGTGCCAGCAGTTACGCGGGCAGAAACACTGAAGCTTTCTTT. Encoded protein: CASSYAGRNTEAFF.

This clone was seen once. The chain links TRBV5-1 to TRBJ2-3, with 12 bases fitting TRBD2. Per germline, CDR1 SGHRS and CDR2 YFSETQ. The CDR3 contains 17 residues. Trimming at V came to 0 bases and at J to 2 bases, leaving 4 bases not matched to a gene. The CDR3 DNA is TGCGCCAGCAGCTTGGCCTGGACTAGCGGGGTCACAGATACGCAGTATTTT. This gives the protein CASSLAWTSGVTDTQYF.

The V gene is TRBV5-1, the J gene TRBJ2-1; 8 nucleotides match TRBD1. The V segment lost 5 bases and the J segment 9 bases; nucleotides outside the gene matches: 13. This CDR3 has 15 residues. Looked up from germline, CDR1 is SGHRS and CDR2 is YFSETQ. The CDR3 nucleotides are TGCGCCAGCAGTTGGGGACAGGTAGTTTTGAGTGAGCAGTTCTTC. The encoded protein is CASSWGQVVLSEQFF. The full variable domain, completed using reference TRBV5-1 and TRBJ2-1, is KAGVTQTPRYLIKTRGQQVTLSCSPISGHRSVSWYQQTPGQGLQFLFEYFSETQRNKGNFPGRFSGRQFSNSRSEMNVSTLELGDSALYLCASSWGQVVLSEQFFGPGTRLTVL.

The gene calls are TRBV15 and TRBJ1-3; no definite D call. V lost 1 base and J 4 bases, leaving 8 bases between the germline ends. The CDR3 is made up of 14 amino acids. Germline CDR1 reads LNHNV; CDR2 reads YYDKDF (reference sequence). CDR3 nucleotide sequence: TGTGCCACCAGCAGAGGTCTGAGCGGAAACACCATATATTTT. This encodes CATSRGLSGNTIYF.

The rearrangement uses TRBV6-5 and TRBJ1-6, with D hard to call. CDR1 and CDR2 (germline): MNHEY, SVGAGI. The ends were cut back, 0 bases at V and 12 bases at J, with 12 bases in the middle. This CDR3 is 14 amino acids long. CDR3 in DNA: TGTGCCAGCAGTTACTCGCGCAATATACTACCCCTCCACTTT. Translating it yields CASSYSRNILPLHF.

The chain is built from TRBV5-1 and TRBJ2-1; 10 nucleotides agree with TRBD2. Germline lookup yields CDR1 SGHRS and CDR2 YFSETQ. The CDR3 sequence is 15 residues long. V shed 3 bases, J shed 4 bases, and the junction held 4 bases outside the gene matches. The CDR3 sequence: CASSWLAGAYNEQFF. In DNA form, the CDR3 reads TGCGCCAGCAGCTGGCTAGCGGGAGCGTACAATGAGCAGTTCTTC.

This chain uses TRBV28 with TRBJ1-4, with 10 bases aligning to TRBD1. Unmatched junction bases numbered 6, after V lost 5 bases and J lost 6 bases. Germline-derived CDR1 and CDR2 are MDHEN and SYDVKM. The CDR3 has 15 amino acids. The CDR3 DNA is TGTGCCAGCAGTATAACCGGGACAGGGGATGAAAAACTGTTTTTT. Amino acid sequence: CASSITGTGDEKLFF.

The chain joins TRBV6-1 to TRBJ2-7; D unresolved. V was shortened by 1 base and J by 9 bases, with 28 bases between the two germline ends. The CDR3 contains 18 residues. In germline, CDR1 is MNHNS, CDR2 SASEGT. This chain's CDR3 is CASSEEEAPRLWIYVQYF. DNA of the CDR3: TGTGCCAGCAGTGAAGAAGAGGCCCCCCGTCTCTGGATCTATGTGCAGTACTTC.

The rearrangement joins TRBV28 to TRBJ1-5; the match to TRBD1 covers 7 bases. CDR3 length: 15 amino acids. The V gene end was trimmed by 6 bases and the J gene end by 7 bases; junction bases not matched to a gene: 12. Germline V gives CDR1 MDHEN, CDR2 SYDVKM. CDR3 amino acids: CASSSTGAGGQPQHF. Written as DNA, the CDR3 is TGTGCCAGCAGCAGTACAGGGGCCGGAGGCCAGCCCCAGCATTTT. Together with reference TRBV28 and TRBJ1-5, the CDR3 gives the full variable domain: DVKVTQSSRYLVKRTGEKVFLECVQDMDHENMFWYRQDPGLGLRLIYFSYDVKMKEKGDIPEGYSVSREKKERFSLILESASTNQTSMYLCASSSTGAGGQPQHFGDGTRLSIL.

The sample holds one count of this clone. The V and J genes are TRBV9 and TRBJ1-4, with D uncertain. The CDR3 length is 16 residues. V lost 4 bases and J 4 bases, leaving 17 bases between the germline ends. The germline CDR1 and CDR2 sequences are SGDLS and YYNGEE. The CDR3 DNA reads TGTGCCAGCAGCCAGAAAGATGATCCAAGTAATGAAAAACTGTTTTTT. This encodes CASSQKDDPSNEKLFF.

This sequence joins TRBV4-1 and TRBJ2-1, with 12 positions matching TRBD2. The CDR3 has 16 residues. Germline V gives CDR1 MGHRA, CDR2 YSYEKL. V lost 0 bases, J lost 6 bases, and 3 bases stayed unmatched. The CDR3 reads CASSQETSGGTNEQFF. Here the CDR3 DNA reads TGCGCCAGCAGCCAAGAGACTAGCGGGGGAACCAATGAGCAGTTCTTC.

This chain uses TRBV4-2 with TRBJ2-5, with 10 bases aligning to TRBD2. Trimming removed 0 bases from V and 5 bases from J; junction bases left unmatched: 3. The CDR3 is 15 residues long. Germline CDR1 reads LGHNA; CDR2 reads YNFKEQ. CDR3 nucleotides: TGTGCCAGCAGCCAAGAAGCGGGAGGGCCCGAGACCCAGTACTTC. It is translated as CASSQEAGGPETQYF.

The chain employs TRBV5-1 and TRBJ2-1; TRBD2 matches at 7 bases. Per germline, CDR1 SGHRS and CDR2 YFSETQ. After removal of 3 bases from V and 12 bases from J, the junction contained 21 bases not matched to a gene. This CDR3 contains 17 residues. CDR3 loop: CASSSDLSGIPLRSQFF. The CDR3 bases are TGCGCCAGCAGCTCTGACCTGAGCGGGATTCCCCTCCGCTCGCAGTTCTTC.

The rearrangement links TRBV2 to TRBJ2-5; D gene unclear. Germline CDR1 and CDR2: SNHLY and FYNNEI. The CDR3 is 11 residues long. V lost 5 bases and J lost 4, with 5 bases in between. The CDR3 sequence: CASSFSETQYF. In DNA form, the CDR3 reads TGTGCCAGCAGTTTCTCAGAGACCCAGTACTTC.

CDR3 sequence reads: CASSGLVSEEQYF. CDR3 bases: TGCGCCAGCTCGGGACTGGTTTCTGAGGAGCAGTACTTC. The gene calls are TRBV5-1 and TRBJ2-7; perhaps TRBD2 as D (6 bases). This CDR3 has 13 amino acids. Trimming stripped 7 bases from V and 7 bases from J, with 18 bases between. Germline V gives CDR1 SGHRS, CDR2 YFSETQ.

The chain employs TRBV30 and TRBJ1-1; the match to TRBD1 covers 10 bases. The CDR3 is made up of 15 amino acids. Per germline, CDR1 GTSNPN and CDR2 SVGIG (reference sequence). Trimming at V came to 2 bases and at J to 1 base, leaving 4 bases not matched to a gene. CDR3 in DNA: TGTGCCTGGAGTTCACGGACAGGGGGGAACACTGAAGCTTTCTTT. It specifies CAWSSRTGGNTEAFF. The whole variable domain, filled in from reference TRBV30 and TRBJ1-1, reads SQTIHQWPATLVQPVGSPLSLECTVEGTSNPNLYWYRQAAGRGLQLLFYSVGIGQISSEVPQNLSASRPQDRQFILSSKKLLLSDSGFYLCAWSSRTGGNTEAFFGQGTRLTVV.

The CDR3 region has the DNA TGTGCCAGCAGCGCCACTAGCACAGATACGCAGTATTTT. This encodes CASSATSTDTQYF. This chain uses TRBV9 with TRBJ2-3; the D is unclear. The CDR3 extends over 13 amino acids. CDR1 is SGDLS and CDR2 is YYNGEE in the germline V gene. V was trimmed by 3 bases and J by 0 bases, leaving 5 bases between them. The full variable domain, its missing parts supplied by reference TRBV9 and TRBJ2-3, is DSGVTQTPKHLITATGQRVTLRCSPRSGDLSVYWYQQSLDQGLQFLIQYYNGEERAKGNILERFSAQQFPDLHSELNLSSLELGDSALYFCASSATSTDTQYFGPGTRLTVL.

The chain combines TRBV7-2 with TRBJ2-5, with 7 bases fitting TRBD1. J lost 4 bases, V lost 8 bases, and 7 bases had no gene match. This CDR3 has 13 amino acids. Per the germline V gene, CDR1 is SGHTA and CDR2 is FQGNSA. Here the CDR3 reads CASGKGAIETQYF. The CDR3 bases are TGTGCCAGCGGCAAGGGGGCAATAGAGACCCAGTACTTC. Complete variable domain (other parts from reference TRBV7-2 and TRBJ2-5): GAGVSQSPSNKVTEKGKDVELRCDPISGHTALYWYRQSLGQGLEFLIYFQGNSAPDKSGLPSDRFSAERTGGSVSTLTIQRTQQEDSAVYLCASGKGAIETQYFGPGTRLLVL.

This clone was seen only a few times. The J gene is TRBJ1-6, the V gene TRBV7-2; 7 bases match TRBD1. V trimming: 5 bases; J trimming: 11 bases; junction bases outside the gene matches: 12. This CDR3 contains 15 residues. Germline-derived CDR1 and CDR2 are SGHTA and FQGNSA. The CDR3 region has the DNA TGTGCCAGCAGCACCCGACAGGGAGGCGCGGCACCCCTCCACTTT. Translating it yields CASSTRQGGAAPLHF. The full variable domain, rest sourced from reference TRBV7-2 and TRBJ1-6, is GAGVSQSPSNKVTEKGKDVELRCDPISGHTALYWYRQSLGQGLEFLIYFQGNSAPDKSGLPSDRFSAERTGGSVSTLTIQRTQQEDSAVYLCASSTRQGGAAPLHFGNGTRLTVT.

CDR3 sequence reads: CASSLEQGTNTGELFF. The CDR3, as DNA: TGTGCCAGCAGCTTGGAGCAGGGGACGAACACCGGGGAGCTGTTTTTT. The V gene is TRBV5-5, the J gene TRBJ2-2; D is possibly TRBD1 (6 bases). V was cut by 0 bases and J by 0 bases, with 9 bases left in between. Germline V gene lookup returns CDR1 SGHKS and CDR2 YYEKEE (reference sequence). The CDR3 is 16 residues long.

This chain links TRBV27 with TRBJ2-7; the D gene is possibly TRBD2 (6 bases). The CDR3 runs to 16 residues. Trimming pared 6 bases from V and 6 bases from J, leaving 24 bases between. The germline gives CDR1 MNHEY, CDR2 SMNVEV (reference sequence). CDR3 nucleotides: TGTGCCAGCAGCCTATGGATGGGGACTGCCCCTCTCGAGCAGTACTTC. This gives the protein CASSLWMGTAPLEQYF.

The chain carries TRBV28 and TRBJ1-2; D not certain. Trimming shortened V by 2 bases and J by 3 bases, and 7 bases separated the two germline ends. Per germline, CDR1 MDHEN and CDR2 SYDVKM. This CDR3 region has 13 residues. This CDR3 is CASSLRQDYGYTF. The CDR3 DNA reads as TGTGCCAGCAGTTTACGGCAGGACTATGGCTACACCTTC.

This chain uses TRBV4-1 with TRBJ1-3, with TRBD1 matching over 11 bases. Losses at the gene ends were 4 bases for V and 2 bases for J; bases not matched to a gene: 4. The CDR3 extends over 16 amino acids. In germline, CDR1 is MGHRA, CDR2 YSYEKL. In DNA, the CDR3 is TGCGCCAGCAGCCGAGGGACAGGGGGAGCTGGAAACACCATATATTTT. Translation: CASSRGTGGAGNTIYF.

The rearrangement links TRBV7-3 to TRBJ2-1, with 7 bases fitting TRBD2. The CDR3 covers 15 residues. With V trimmed by 4 bases and J by 2 bases, 5 bases remained unmatched. The germline CDR1 and CDR2 sequences are SGHTA and FQGTGA. The CDR3 region is CASSSGTTTYNEQFF. CDR3 DNA sequence: TGTGCCAGCAGCTCCGGGACTACGACCTACAATGAGCAGTTCTTC.